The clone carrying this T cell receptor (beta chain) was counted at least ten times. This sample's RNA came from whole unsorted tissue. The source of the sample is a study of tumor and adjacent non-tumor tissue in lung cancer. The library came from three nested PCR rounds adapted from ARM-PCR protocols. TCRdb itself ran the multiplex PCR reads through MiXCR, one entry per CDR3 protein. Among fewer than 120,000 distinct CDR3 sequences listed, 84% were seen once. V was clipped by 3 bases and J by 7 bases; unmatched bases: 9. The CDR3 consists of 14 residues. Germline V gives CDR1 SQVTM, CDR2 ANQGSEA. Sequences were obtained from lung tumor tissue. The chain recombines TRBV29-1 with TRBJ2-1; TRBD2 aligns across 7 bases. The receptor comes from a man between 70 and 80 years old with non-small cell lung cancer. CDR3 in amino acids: CSVDGLREWNEQFF. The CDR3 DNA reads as TGCAGCGTTGATGGATTGCGGGAGTGGAATGAGCAGTTCTTC.